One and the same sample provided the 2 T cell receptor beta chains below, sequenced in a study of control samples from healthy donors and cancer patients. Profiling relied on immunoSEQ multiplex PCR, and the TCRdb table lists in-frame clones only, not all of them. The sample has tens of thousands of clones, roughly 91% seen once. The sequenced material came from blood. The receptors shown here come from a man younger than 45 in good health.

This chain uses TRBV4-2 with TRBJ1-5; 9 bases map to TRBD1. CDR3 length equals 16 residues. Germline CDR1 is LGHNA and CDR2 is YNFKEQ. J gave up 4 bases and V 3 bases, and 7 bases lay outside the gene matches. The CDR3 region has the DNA TGTGCCAGCAGCCAGCCGGACAGGGGTGGTAATCAGCCCCAGCATTTT. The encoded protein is CASSQPDRGGNQPQHF.

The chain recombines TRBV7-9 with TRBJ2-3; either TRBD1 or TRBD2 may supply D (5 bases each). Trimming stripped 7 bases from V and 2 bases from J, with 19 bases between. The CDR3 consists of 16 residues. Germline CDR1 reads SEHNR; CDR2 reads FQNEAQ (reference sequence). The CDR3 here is CASTPGRGENTDTQYF. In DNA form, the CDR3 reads TGTGCCAGCACCCCTGGGAGAGGGGAAAACACAGATACGCAGTATTTT.